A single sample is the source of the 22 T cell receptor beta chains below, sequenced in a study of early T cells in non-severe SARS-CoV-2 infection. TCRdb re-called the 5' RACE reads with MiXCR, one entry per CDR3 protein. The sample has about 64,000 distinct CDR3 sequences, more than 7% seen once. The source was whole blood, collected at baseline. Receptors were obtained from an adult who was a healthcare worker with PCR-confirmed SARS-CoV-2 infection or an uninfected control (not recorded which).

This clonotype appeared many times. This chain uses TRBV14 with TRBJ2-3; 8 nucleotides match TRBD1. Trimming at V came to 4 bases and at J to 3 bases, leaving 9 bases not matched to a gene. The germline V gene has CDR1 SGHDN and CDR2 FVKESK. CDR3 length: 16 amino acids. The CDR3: CASSRGRQGQTDTQYF. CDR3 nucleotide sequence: TGTGCCAGCAGCCGAGGCCGACAGGGGCAAACAGATACGCAGTATTTT.

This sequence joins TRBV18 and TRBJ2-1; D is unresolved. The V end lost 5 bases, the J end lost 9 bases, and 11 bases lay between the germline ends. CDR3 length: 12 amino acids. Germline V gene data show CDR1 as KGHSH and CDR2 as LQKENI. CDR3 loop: CASSDTRREQFF. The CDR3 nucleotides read TGTGCCAGCTCAGATACTCGTCGTGAGCAGTTCTTC.

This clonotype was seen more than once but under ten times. The chain's CDR3 is CASSQAGYQETQYF. The CDR3 DNA reads as TGTGCCAGCAGTCAAGCGGGATACCAAGAGACCCAGTACTTC. V usage is TRBV6-5 and J usage is TRBJ2-5; 7 bases map to TRBD2. CDR1 and CDR2 from the germline V gene are MNHEY and SVGAGI. The CDR3 sequence is 14 residues long. The trim removed 5 bases at V and 0 bases at J, leaving 3 bases unmatched.

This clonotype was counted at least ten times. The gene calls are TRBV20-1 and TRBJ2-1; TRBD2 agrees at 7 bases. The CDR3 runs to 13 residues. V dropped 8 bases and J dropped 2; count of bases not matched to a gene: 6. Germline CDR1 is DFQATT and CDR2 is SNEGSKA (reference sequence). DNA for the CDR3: TGCAGTCCCTTAGCGGGCCCCTACAATGAGCAGTTCTTC. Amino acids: CSPLAGPYNEQFF.

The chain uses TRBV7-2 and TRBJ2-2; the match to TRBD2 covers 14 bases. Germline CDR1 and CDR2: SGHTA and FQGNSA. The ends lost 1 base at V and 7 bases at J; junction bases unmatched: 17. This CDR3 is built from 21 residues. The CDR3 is CASSLVWRGLAGALSDGELFF. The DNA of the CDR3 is TGTGCCAGCAGCTTAGTTTGGAGGGGACTAGCGGGAGCCCTTTCGGACGGGGAGCTGTTTTTT.

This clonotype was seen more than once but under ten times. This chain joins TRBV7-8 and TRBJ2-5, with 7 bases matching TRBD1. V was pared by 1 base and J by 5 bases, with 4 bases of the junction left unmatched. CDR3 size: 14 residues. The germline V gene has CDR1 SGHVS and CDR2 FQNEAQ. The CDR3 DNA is TGTGCCAGCAGCTTAGTACAGGGGTCGGAGACCCAGTACTTC. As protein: CASSLVQGSETQYF.

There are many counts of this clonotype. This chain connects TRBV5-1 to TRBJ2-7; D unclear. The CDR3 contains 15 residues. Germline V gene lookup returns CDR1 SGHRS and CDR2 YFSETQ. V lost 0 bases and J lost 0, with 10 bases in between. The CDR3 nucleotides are TGCGCCAGCAGCTTGGATCCACAGAGCTCCTACGAGCAGTACTTC. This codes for CASSLDPQSSYEQYF.

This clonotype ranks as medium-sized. The CDR3 DNA reads TGTGCCAGCAGCTTCGGCAATGAGCAGTTCTTC. It is translated as CASSFGNEQFF. The V gene is TRBV6-2 or TRBV6-3, the J gene TRBJ2-1, with D unresolved. Deletions cut 6 bases from V and 6 bases from J, with 6 bases between. The CDR3 extends over 11 amino acids. CDR1 is MNHEY and CDR2 is SVGEGT in the germline V gene.

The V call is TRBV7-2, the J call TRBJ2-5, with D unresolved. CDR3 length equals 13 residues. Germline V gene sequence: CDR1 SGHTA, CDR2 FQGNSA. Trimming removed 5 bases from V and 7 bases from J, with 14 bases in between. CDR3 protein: CASSPPSVRTQYF. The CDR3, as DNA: TGTGCCAGCAGCCCCCCGTCTGTGCGGACCCAGTACTTC.

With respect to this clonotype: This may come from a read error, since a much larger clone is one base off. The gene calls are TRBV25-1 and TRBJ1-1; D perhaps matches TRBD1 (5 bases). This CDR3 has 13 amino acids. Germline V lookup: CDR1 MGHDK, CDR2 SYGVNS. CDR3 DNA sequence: TGTGCCAGCAGTGATGGTACGGGGACTGAAGTTTTCTTT. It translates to CASSDGTGTEVFF.

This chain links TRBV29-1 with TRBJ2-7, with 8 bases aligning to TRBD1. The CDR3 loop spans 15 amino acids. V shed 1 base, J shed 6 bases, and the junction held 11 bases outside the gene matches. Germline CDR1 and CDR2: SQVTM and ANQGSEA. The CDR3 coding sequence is TGCAGCGTTGAAGCCGAGACAGGGGCCTTCTCCGAGCAGTACTTC. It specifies CSVEAETGAFSEQYF.

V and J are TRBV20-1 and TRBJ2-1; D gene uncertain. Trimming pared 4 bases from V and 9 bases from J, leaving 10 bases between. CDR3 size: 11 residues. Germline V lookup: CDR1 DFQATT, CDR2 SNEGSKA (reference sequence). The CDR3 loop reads CSATGSTEQFF. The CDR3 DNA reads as TGCAGTGCTACTGGGTCAACTGAGCAGTTCTTC.

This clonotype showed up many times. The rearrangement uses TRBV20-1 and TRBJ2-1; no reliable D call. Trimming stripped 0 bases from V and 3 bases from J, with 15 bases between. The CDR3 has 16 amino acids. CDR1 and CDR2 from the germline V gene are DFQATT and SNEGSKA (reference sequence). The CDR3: CSARDLDFRVYNEQFF. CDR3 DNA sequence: TGCAGTGCTAGAGATCTAGATTTCCGAGTCTACAATGAGCAGTTCTTC.

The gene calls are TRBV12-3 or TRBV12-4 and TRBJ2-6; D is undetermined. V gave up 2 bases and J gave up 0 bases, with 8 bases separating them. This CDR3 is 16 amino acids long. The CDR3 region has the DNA TGTGCCAGCAGTTTACGGCAGAGCTCTGGGGCCAACGTCCTGACTTTC. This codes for CASSLRQSSGANVLTF.

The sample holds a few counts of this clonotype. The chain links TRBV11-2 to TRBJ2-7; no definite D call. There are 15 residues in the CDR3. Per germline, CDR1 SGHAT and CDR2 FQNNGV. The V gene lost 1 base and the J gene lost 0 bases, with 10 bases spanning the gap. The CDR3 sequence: CASSLAAESSYEQYF. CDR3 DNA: TGTGCCAGCAGCTTAGCGGCGGAGAGCTCCTACGAGCAGTACTTC. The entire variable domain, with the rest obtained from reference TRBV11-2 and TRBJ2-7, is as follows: EAGVAQSPRYKIIEKRQSVAFWCNPISGHATLYWYQQILGQGPKLLIQFQNNGVVDDSQLPKDRFSAERLKGVDSTLKIQPAKLEDSAVYLCASSLAAESSYEQYFGPGTRLTVT.

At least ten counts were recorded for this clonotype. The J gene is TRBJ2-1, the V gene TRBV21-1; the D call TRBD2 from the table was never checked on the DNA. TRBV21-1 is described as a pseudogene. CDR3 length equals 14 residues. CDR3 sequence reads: CASSKFSGGREQFF. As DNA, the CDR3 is TGTGCCAGCAGCAAATTCAGCGGGGGGAGGGAGCAGTTCTTC.

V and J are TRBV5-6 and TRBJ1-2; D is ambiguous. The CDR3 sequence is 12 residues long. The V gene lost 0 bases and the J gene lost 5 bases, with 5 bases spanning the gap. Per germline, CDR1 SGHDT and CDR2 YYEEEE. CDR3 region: CASSLAGYGYTF. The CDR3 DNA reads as TGTGCCAGCAGCTTGGCAGGATATGGCTACACCTTC.

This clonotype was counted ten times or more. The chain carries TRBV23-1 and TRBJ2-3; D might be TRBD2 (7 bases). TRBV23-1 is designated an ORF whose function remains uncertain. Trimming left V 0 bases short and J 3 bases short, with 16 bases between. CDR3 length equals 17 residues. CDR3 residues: CASSQSGGHGPTDTQYF. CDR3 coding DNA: TGCGCCAGCAGTCAATCGGGGGGGCACGGCCCGACAGATACGCAGTATTTT.

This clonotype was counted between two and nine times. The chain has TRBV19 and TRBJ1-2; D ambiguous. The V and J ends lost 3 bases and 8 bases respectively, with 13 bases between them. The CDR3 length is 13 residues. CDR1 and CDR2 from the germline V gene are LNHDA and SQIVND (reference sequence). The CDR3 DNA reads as TGTGCCAGTAGTATGGAAAGGGCGGGCGGCTACACCTTC. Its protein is CASSMERAGGYTF.

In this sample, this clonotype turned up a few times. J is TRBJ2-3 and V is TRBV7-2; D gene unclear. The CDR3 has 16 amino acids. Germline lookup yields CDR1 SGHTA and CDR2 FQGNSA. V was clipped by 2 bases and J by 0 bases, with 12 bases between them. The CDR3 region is CASSLSSVSSTDTQYF. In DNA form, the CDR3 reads TGTGCCAGCAGCTTAAGTTCGGTCTCTAGCACAGATACGCAGTATTTT.

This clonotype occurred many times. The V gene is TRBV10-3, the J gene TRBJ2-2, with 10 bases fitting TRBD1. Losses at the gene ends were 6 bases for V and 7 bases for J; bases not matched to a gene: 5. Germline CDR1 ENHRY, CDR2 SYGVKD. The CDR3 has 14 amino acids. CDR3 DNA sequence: TGTGCCATCAGAGGGACAGGGGATGGCGGGGAGCTGTTTTTT. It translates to CAIRGTGDGGELFF.

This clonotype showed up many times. The CDR3 loop reads CSAAWDGNSPLHF. The DNA of the CDR3 is TGCAGTGCAGCATGGGATGGGAATTCACCCCTCCACTTT. The rearrangement uses TRBV20-1 and TRBJ1-6, with unresolved D. Germline CDR1 and CDR2: DFQATT and SNEGSKA (reference sequence). CDR3 size: 13 residues. V was clipped by 6 bases and J by 7 bases, with 13 bases between them.